This T cell receptor (beta chain) originates from a study of T cell responses to AZD1222 COVID-19 vaccine. Germline-derived CDR1 and CDR2 are WSHSY and SAAADI. V shed 5 bases, J shed 9 bases, and the junction held 5 bases outside the gene matches. This CDR3 is built from 15 residues. The assay was immunoSEQ multiplex PCR, and TCRdb's table has in-frame clones only and misses some. The sample holds some 180,000 clones, around 90% seen once. This clonotype was obtained from an adult who received the AZD1222 COVID-19 vaccine. The chain employs TRBV10-2 and TRBJ2-1; 15 nucleotides align to TRBD2. This material consisted of peripheral blood, taken 28 days after the second AZD1222 dose. The CDR3 is CASSSGLAGGREQFF. In DNA form, the CDR3 reads TGCGCCAGCAGTTCAGGACTAGCGGGGGGGCGTGAGCAGTTCTTC.